This TCR beta chain was identified in a study of shared T cell receptors in the human thymus. Profiling relied on immunoSEQ multiplex PCR, and the TCRdb table lists in-frame clones only, not all of them. The sample contains around 730,000 clones, 70% to 90% of which appear only once. The CDR3 contains 15 residues. In germline, CDR1 is SGHDT, CDR2 YYEEEE. This clone was recorded once. The data also belong to a second study, concerning human thymus T cells.

This receptor was obtained from a girl less than two years old with a congenital heart defect. Sequenced input: thymocytes. The rearrangement links TRBV5-6 to TRBJ2-5; TRBD1 might be the D (5 bases). The DNA end lines up better with TRBJ2-7; the J call may be wrong. The CDR3 loop reads CASSLVTDHPYEQYF. CDR3 bases: TGTGCCAGCAGCTTAGTGACAGACCACCCCTACGAGCAGTACTTC.